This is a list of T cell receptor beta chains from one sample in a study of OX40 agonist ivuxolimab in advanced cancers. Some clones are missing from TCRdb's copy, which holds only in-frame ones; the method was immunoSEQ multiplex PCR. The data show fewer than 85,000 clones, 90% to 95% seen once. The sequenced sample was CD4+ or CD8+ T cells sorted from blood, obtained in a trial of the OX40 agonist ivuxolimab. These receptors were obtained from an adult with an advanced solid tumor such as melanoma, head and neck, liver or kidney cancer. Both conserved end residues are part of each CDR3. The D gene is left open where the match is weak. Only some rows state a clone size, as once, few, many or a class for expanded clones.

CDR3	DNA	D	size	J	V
CASSLSLGAEQYF	TGTGCCAGCAGTTTATCCCTCGGGGCCGAGCAGTACTTC	NA	NA	TRBJ2-7	TRBV28
CASSLQAAGGTEAFF	TGTGCCAGCAGCTTACAAGCAGCAGGTGGGACTGAAGCTTTCTTT	NA	NA	TRBJ1-1	TRBV7-9
CASSPASSNTEAFF	TGTGCCAGCTCCCCGGCGAGTTCGAACACTGAAGCTTTCTTT	NA	NA	TRBJ1-1	TRBV18
CASSLTGRMNEQFF	TGTGCTAGCAGCTTAACCGGGAGGATGAATGAGCAGTTCTTC	TRBD2	NA	TRBJ2-1	TRBV7-7
CASSPPTGELFF	TGTGCCAGCTCACCACCGACCGGGGAGCTGTTTTTT	NA	few	TRBJ2-2	TRBV18
CASSRDLYNSPLHF	TGTGCCAGCTCCAGGGACCTCTATAATTCACCCCTCCACTTT	NA	NA	TRBJ1-6	TRBV18
CASSLGGKTSGRIAPRHEQYF	TGCGCCAGCAGCTTGGGGGGCAAGACTAGCGGGAGAATCGCTCCGCGCCACGAGCAGTACTTC	TRBD2	NA	TRBJ2-7	TRBV5-1
CASSLADTQYF	TGTGCCAGCAGCCTGGCAGATACGCAGTATTTT	NA	NA	TRBJ2-3	TRBV28
CASSKQGFDQPQHF	TGTGCCAGCAGCAAACAGGGGTTTGATCAGCCCCAGCATTTT	TRBD1	NA	TRBJ1-5	TRBV2
CASSGSLYYEQYF	TGTGCCAGCAGTGGTAGTTTGTACTACGAGCAGTACTTC	NA	NA	TRBJ2-7	TRBV6-1
CASSLSVAETQYF	TGTGCCAGCAGCTTATCGGTGGCTGAGACCCAGTACTTC	NA	few	TRBJ2-5	TRBV11-2
CASSLALGRGYEQYF	TGTGCCAGCAGCTTAGCCCTGGGGCGAGGCTACGAGCAGTACTTC	NA	NA	TRBJ2-7	TRBV7-8
CASSFTQPQHF	TGTGCCAGCAGTTTTACCCAGCCCCAGCATTTT	NA	NA	TRBJ1-5	TRBV27
CASSPGLALRTNEQFF	TGTGCCAGCAGCCCTGGACTAGCTCTACGTACCAATGAGCAGTTCTTC	TRBD2	NA	TRBJ2-1	TRBV7-3
CASSLARVGSGNTIYF	TGTGCCAGCAGCTTAGCCCGGGTAGGCTCTGGAAACACCATATATTTT	NA	NA	TRBJ1-3	TRBV7-6
CASSQSLGAREQFF	TGTGCCAGCAGCCAGAGTTTGGGGGCACGTGAGCAGTTCTTC	NA	NA	TRBJ2-1	TRBV6-1
CAWSLERSYGYTF	TGTGCCTGGAGTTTGGAGAGATCCTATGGCTACACCTTC	NA	NA	TRBJ1-2	TRBV30
CASSMLDTQYF	TGTGCCAGTAGTATGCTGGATACGCAGTATTTT	NA	once	TRBJ2-3	TRBV19
CASSGPGPVNYGYTF	TGTGCCAGCAGCGGCCCCGGCCCGGTTAACTATGGCTACACCTTC	NA	NA	TRBJ1-2	TRBV5-6
CASTHGGALGYTF	TGTGCCAGCACCCACGGGGGGGCTCTTGGCTACACCTTC	NA	NA	TRBJ1-2	TRBV6-5
CSGKGVDNYEQYF	TGCAGCGGCAAAGGGGTAGACAACTACGAGCAGTACTTC	NA	NA	TRBJ2-7	TRBV29-1
CAISELTGNQPQHF	TGTGCCATCAGTGAGCTGACAGGCAATCAGCCCCAGCATTTT	NA	few	TRBJ1-5	TRBV10-3
CASNNGQGTYEQYF	TGTGCCAGCAACAACGGACAGGGAACCTACGAGCAGTACTTC	TRBD1	NA	TRBJ2-7	TRBV6-6
CASNIQGSRANEQFF	TGTGCCAGCAACATACAGGGGAGTAGGGCCAATGAGCAGTTCTTC	TRBD1	NA	TRBJ2-1	TRBV2
CASSTTGITRLGYTF	TGTGCCAGTAGTACCACAGGAATTACAAGGCTTGGCTACACCTTC	NA	once	TRBJ1-2	TRBV19
CASSVLAGGPPDTQYF	TGTGCCAGCAGCGTTCTAGCGGGAGGGCCCCCAGATACGCAGTATTTT	TRBD2	NA	TRBJ2-3	TRBV5-6
CASSLRGREGPTDTQYF	TGCGCCAGCAGCCTTCGAGGGAGGGAGGGCCCTACAGATACGCAGTATTTT	TRBD2	NA	TRBJ2-3	TRBV4-1
CSAPTGNEQFF	TGCAGTGCACCGACAGGTAATGAGCAGTTCTTC	NA	NA	TRBJ2-1	TRBV20-1
CASSLGFGFSTDTQYF	TGTGCCAGCAGCTTGGGTTTTGGATTTAGCACAGATACGCAGTATTTT	NA	once	TRBJ2-3	TRBV7-9
CASSRQNSNQPQHF	TGTGCCAGCAGCAGACAGAATAGCAATCAGCCCCAGCATTTT	NA	NA	TRBJ1-5	TRBV2
CASSEGGTNEKLFF	TGTGCCAGCAGCGAGGGGGGAACTAATGAAAAACTGTTTTTT	NA	NA	TRBJ1-4	TRBV28
CASSPRFYGYTF	TGTGCCAGCAGTCCCCGGTTCTATGGCTACACCTTC	NA	NA	TRBJ1-2	TRBV6-5
CASSLAGTHNNEQFF	TGTGCCAGCAGCTTAGCCGGGACACACAACAATGAGCAGTTCTTC	NA	NA	TRBJ2-1	TRBV7-9
CASSLLTATKETQYF	TGTGCCAGCAGCTTACTGACCGCTACCAAAGAGACCCAGTACTTC	NA	NA	TRBJ2-5	TRBV7-9
CASSQEGGRAVATQYF	TGTGCCAGCAGCCAAGAAGGAGGGAGGGCCGTTGCAACGCAGTATTTT	TRBD2	NA	TRBJ2-3	TRBV4-2
CASSPGEGADHTEAFF	TGTGCCAGCAGCCCGGGGGAGGGGGCTGATCACACTGAAGCTTTCTTT	TRBD1	NA	TRBJ1-1	TRBV7-6